This TCR beta chain stems from a study of cytomegalovirus exposure and HLA in healthy donors. Study-wide background: The same platform as the approximately 700 first-cohort repertoires was used for the 110 or so validation repertoires, a later analysis reported. The study, taken as a whole, reports: The listing of roughly 160 TCR beta chains classed them as cytomegalovirus-associated.

Profiled with immunoSEQ multiplex PCR; TCRdb holds only in-frame clones, not every one. The table includes roughly 52,000 clones, 85% to 95% detected once. The germline CDR1 and CDR2 sequences are SNHLY and FYNNEI. CDR3 length: 15 amino acids. After removal of 6 bases from V and 0 bases from J, the junction contained 4 bases not matched to a gene. This clone is a singleton in its sample. Its matching antigen is unknown. This clonotype was obtained from a woman in her late teens or twenties in good health and CMV-seropositive. This chain joins TRBV2 and TRBJ2-2, with TRBD1 matching 7 bases. The sequenced sample was PBMCs. The CDR3 nucleotides are TGTGCCAGCAGAGACAGGGTCGCGAACACCGGGGAGCTGTTTTTT. This gives the protein CASRDRVANTGELFF.